Shown below are 25 T cell receptor beta chains from a single sample sequenced in a study of T-cell reconstitution after alpha-beta-depleted transplantation in children. Unique molecular identifiers were built into the TCRbeta library. TCRdb re-called the PCR reads with MiXCR, one entry per CDR3 protein. The sample records about 580,000 distinct CDR3 sequences, roughly 23% being singletons. Sequenced here: PBMCs, mostly from graft donor cells, sampled 360 days after TCRalphabeta/CD19-depleted stem cell transplant. Receptors originate from a boy younger than two who had a stem cell transplant for acute myeloid leukemia, so the T cells may come from the graft donor.

In its sample, this clonotype was seen many times. This sequence joins TRBV20-1 and TRBJ2-4; possibly TRBD1 for D (5 bases). The ends were cut back, 1 base at V and 2 bases at J, with 15 bases in the middle. The CDR3 has 16 amino acids. The germline CDR1 and CDR2 sequences are DFQATT and SNEGSKA (reference sequence). The CDR3 here is CSARGWRTKTKNIQYF. The CDR3 DNA reads as TGCAGTGCTAGAGGCTGGCGGACAAAGACCAAAAACATTCAGTACTTC.

This clonotype appeared a few times. The J gene is TRBJ2-1, the V gene TRBV7-9; 7 nucleotides match TRBD2. J was trimmed by 5 bases and V by 3 bases; bases with no gene match: 7. The CDR3 extends over 15 amino acids. Germline CDR1 and CDR2: SEHNR and FQNEAQ (reference sequence). The CDR3 loop reads CASSFLRLADNEQFF. The CDR3 bases are TGTGCCAGCAGCTTTCTCCGACTAGCCGACAATGAGCAGTTCTTC.

V gene TRBV9 combines with J gene TRBJ1-2; the D is unclear. Germline V CDR1 and CDR2: SGDLS, YYNGEE. The CDR3 extends over 13 amino acids. Trimming took off 2 bases at V and 5 bases at J, with 10 bases between the two ends. The CDR3 DNA is TGTGCCAGCAGCGTCTCTCAAACGTATGGCTACACCTTC. This gives the protein CASSVSQTYGYTF.

This clonotype was observed many times. The chain couples TRBV15 to TRBJ2-5; 10 bases fit TRBD2. Germline CDR1 reads LNHNV; CDR2 reads YYDKDF (reference sequence). V shed 0 bases and J 3 bases; nucleotides not matched to a gene: 1. The CDR3 is 15 residues long. This CDR3 is CATSRDSGGEETQYF. The DNA of the CDR3 is TGTGCCACCAGCAGAGACAGCGGGGGGGAAGAGACCCAGTACTTC. Filled out from reference TRBV15 and TRBJ2-5, the complete variable domain reads DAMVIQNPRYQVTQFGKPVTLSCSQTLNHNVMYWYQQKSSQAPKLLFHYYDKDFNNEADTPDNFQSRRPNTSFCFLDIRSPGLGDTAMYLCATSRDSGGEETQYFGPGTRLLVL.

Only a few counts were recorded for this clonotype. This sequence joins TRBV4-3 and TRBJ2-3; D is uncertain. The length of the CDR3 is 14 residues. The germline CDR1 and CDR2 sequences are LGHNA and YSLEER. V dropped 3 bases and J dropped 2 bases, with 9 bases sitting between them. Here the CDR3 DNA reads TGCGCCAGCAGCCACGTACTTCTCACAGATACGCAGTATTTT. This translates into CASSHVLLTDTQYF.

This clonotype was seen more than once but under ten times. V gene TRBV12-3 or TRBV12-4 combines with J gene TRBJ2-5; 12 bases match TRBD2. This CDR3 has 16 residues. With 6 bases clipped from V and 5 bases from J, the junction kept 10 bases outside the gene matches. CDR3 nucleotides: TGTGCCAGCAGACCTACTAGCGGGGGGTTCCGTGAGACCCAGTACTTC. It is translated as CASRPTSGGFRETQYF.

The chain links TRBV12-3 or TRBV12-4 to TRBJ2-1; 13 nucleotides agree with TRBD2. V shed 5 bases, J shed 10 bases, and the junction held 14 bases outside the gene matches. The CDR3 has 17 amino acids. DNA for the CDR3: TGTGCCAGCAGTCCAAATCCCGGGACTAGCGGGGAAGACGAGCAGTTCTTC. Amino acids: CASSPNPGTSGEDEQFF.

This clonotype appeared a few times. The CDR3 sequence is CSARATGAYEQYV. The CDR3 coding sequence is TGCAGTGCTAGAGCGACCGGGGCTTACGAGCAGTACGTC. The V gene is TRBV20-1, the J gene TRBJ2-7, with D possibly called TRBD1 or TRBD2 (5 bases each). Germline V gene sequence: CDR1 DFQATT, CDR2 SNEGSKA (reference sequence). The CDR3 covers 13 residues. The V end lost 1 base, the J end lost 4 bases, and 11 bases lay between the germline ends.

The chain has TRBV29-1 and TRBJ2-3; perhaps TRBD2 as D (6 bases). V gave up 8 bases and J gave up 3 bases, with 9 bases separating them. CDR3 size: 11 residues. CDR1 SQVTM and CDR2 ANQGSEA come from the germline V gene. CDR3 bases: TGCAGCTTTGGGGGGACAGATACGCAGTATTTT. Translation: CSFGGTDTQYF.

V and J are TRBV6-2 or TRBV6-3 and TRBJ2-2; D gene unclear. CDR1 is MNHEY and CDR2 is SVGEGT in the germline V gene. Trimming removed 5 bases at V and 7 bases at J, with 11 bases between. This CDR3 is built from 13 residues. CDR3 residues: CASSTLGIGELFF. CDR3 DNA sequence: TGTGCCAGCAGTACCCTTGGGATCGGGGAGCTGTTTTTT.

This clonotype was detected many times. V is TRBV12-3 or TRBV12-4 and J is TRBJ2-1; D is ambiguous. With 2 bases removed from V and 2 bases from J, the gap between germline ends came to 13 bases. This CDR3 contains 16 residues. The CDR3 DNA reads TGTGCCAGCAGTTTAATTGGGGTGGTTGCCTACAATGAGCAGTTCTTC. It is translated as CASSLIGVVAYNEQFF.

This clonotype was detected many times. The chain links TRBV20-1 to TRBJ2-7, with a weak D call TRBD2 (7 bases). CDR3 length: 13 residues. The germline CDR1 and CDR2 sequences are DFQATT and SNEGSKA (reference sequence). Between the trimmed V and J ends, which lost 1 base and 6 bases, there was a span of 13 bases. The CDR3 loop reads CSARGGGLGEQYF. CDR3 nucleotide sequence: TGCAGTGCTAGAGGGGGGGGGCTCGGCGAGCAGTACTTC.

The CDR3 spells CASSLISGSSYEQYF. The CDR3 DNA follows: TGTGCCAGCAGCTTAATTAGCGGGAGCTCCTACGAGCAGTACTTC. This rearrangement joins TRBV7-2 to TRBJ2-7; 9 bases are a match to TRBD2. CDR3 length: 15 residues. CDR1 and CDR2 (germline): SGHTA, FQGNSA. J gave up 0 bases and V 2 bases, and 2 bases lay outside the gene matches.

This chain uses TRBV20-1 with TRBJ1-1; the D gene is possibly TRBD1 (6 bases). The CDR3 contains 13 residues. V lost 3 bases to trimming and J lost 2 bases, with 10 bases between them. Looked up from germline, CDR1 is DFQATT and CDR2 is SNEGSKA (reference sequence). The CDR3 DNA reads as TGCAGTGCTAGGTCGGGGGCAAACACTGAAGCTTTCTTT. This translates into CSARSGANTEAFF.

The rearrangement joins TRBV6-1 to TRBJ1-5; D gene ambiguous. The V end was cut by 10 bases, the J end by 4 bases, with 14 bases between. Germline loops: CDR1 MNHNS, CDR2 SASEGT. The length of the CDR3 is 13 residues. The CDR3 nucleotides are TGTGCCACGTCAACAGACCGAAATCAGCCCCAGCATTTT. Its protein is CATSTDRNQPQHF.

This clonotype was counted ten times or more. The chain is built from TRBV5-1 and TRBJ2-1; 9 nucleotides match TRBD2. The CDR3 runs to 16 residues. V lost 0 bases, J lost 9 bases, and 10 bases stayed unmatched. The germline gives CDR1 SGHRS, CDR2 YFSETQ. The CDR3, as DNA: TGCGCCAGCAGCTTGGAGCCTAGCGGGGCCGGCTTTGAGCAGTTCTTC. It translates to CASSLEPSGAGFEQFF.

There are a few counts of this clonotype. The chain is built from TRBV4-3 and TRBJ2-1; no clear D gene. V was cut by 1 base and J by 3 bases, with 13 bases left in between. The CDR3 loop spans 16 amino acids. Germline assignment: CDR1 LGHNA and CDR2 YSLEER. The chain's CDR3 is CASSQAPGLDYNEQFF. CDR3 nucleotides: TGCGCCAGCAGCCAAGCCCCAGGTTTAGACTACAATGAGCAGTTCTTC.

This chain uses TRBV9 with TRBJ2-1, with 9 bases fitting TRBD2. CDR1 is SGDLS, CDR2 YYNGEE, per germline. This CDR3 region has 14 residues. The J segment lost 8 bases and the V segment lost 3 bases, leaving 6 bases of the junction unmatched. The CDR3, as DNA: TGTGCCAGCAGCGCGGGACTAGCTGTCGATGAGCAGTTCTTC. This gives the protein CASSAGLAVDEQFF. The full variable domain, its missing parts supplied by reference TRBV9 and TRBJ2-1, is DSGVTQTPKHLITATGQRVTLRCSPRSGDLSVYWYQQSLDQGLQFLIQYYNGEERAKGNILERFSAQQFPDLHSELNLSSLELGDSALYFCASSAGLAVDEQFFGPGTRLTVL.

This clonotype appeared many times. The chain carries TRBV6-1 and TRBJ2-4; D remains unclear. V was shortened by 6 bases and J by 1 base, with 7 bases between the two germline ends. The CDR3 has 13 amino acids. Germline CDR1 reads MNHNS; CDR2 reads SASEGT. The CDR3 region is CASRVGAKNIQYF. As DNA, the CDR3 is TGTGCCAGCAGGGTTGGTGCCAAAAACATTCAGTACTTC.

The sample holds many counts of this clonotype. V usage is TRBV10-3 and J usage is TRBJ2-5; 11 nucleotides line up with TRBD1. Germline CDR1 reads ENHRY; CDR2 reads SYGVKD. Unmatched junction bases numbered 6, after V lost 6 bases and J lost 0 bases. CDR3 length: 16 residues. CDR3 coding DNA: TGTGCCATCAGGGCTGGGACAGGGGGGTACCAAGAGACCCAGTACTTC. Protein sequence: CAIRAGTGGYQETQYF.

This clonotype appeared many times. This CDR3 reads CSVGGAGNEQFF. The CDR3 bases are TGCAGTGTCGGGGGGGCCGGCAATGAGCAGTTCTTC. This chain joins TRBV20-1 and TRBJ2-1, with 8 bases matching TRBD2. Germline-derived CDR1 and CDR2 are DFQATT and SNEGSKA (reference sequence). Losses at the gene ends were 7 bases for V and 6 bases for J; bases not matched to a gene: 5. The CDR3 totals 12 residues.

The V call is TRBV12-3 or TRBV12-4, the J call TRBJ2-1, with 9 bases matching TRBD2. Losses at the gene ends were 1 base for V and 6 bases for J; bases not matched to a gene: 1. The CDR3 consists of 14 residues. The CDR3 spells CASSLGTSANEQFF. CDR3 bases: TGTGCCAGCAGTTTAGGGACTAGCGCCAATGAGCAGTTCTTC.

V and J are TRBV6-5 and TRBJ2-3, with D possibly TRBD1 on 5 matching bases. V lost 0 bases and J 2 bases, leaving 12 bases between the germline ends. Germline V CDR1 and CDR2: MNHEY, SVGAGI. The CDR3 extends over 16 amino acids. This CDR3 is CASSYSTGRVTDTQYF. CDR3 bases: TGTGCCAGCAGTTACTCTACGGGCAGGGTCACAGATACGCAGTATTTT.

This sequence joins TRBV2 and TRBJ2-3; D is possibly TRBD2 (6 bases). The CDR3 is 14 amino acids. The V end lost 4 bases, the J end lost 4 bases, and 12 bases lay between the germline ends. CDR1 and CDR2 from the germline V gene are SNHLY and FYNNEI. Here the CDR3 reads CASSGSAGPDTQYF. The CDR3 nucleotides read TGTGCCAGCAGTGGTTCTGCGGGGCCAGATACGCAGTATTTT. Complete variable domain (other parts from reference TRBV2 and TRBJ2-3): EPEVTQTPSHQVTQMGQEVILRCVPISNHLYFYWYRQILGQKVEFLVSFYNNEISEKSEIFDDQFSVERPDGSNFTLKIRSTKLEDSAMYFCASSGSAGPDTQYFGPGTRLTVL.

The chain is built from TRBV5-1 and TRBJ2-7; no reliable D call. The CDR3 is 14 amino acids. Germline values: CDR1 SGHRS, CDR2 YFSETQ. V was trimmed by 3 bases and J by 2 bases, leaving 12 bases between them. This CDR3 is CASSSYSSTYEQYF. CDR3 bases: TGCGCCAGCAGCTCCTATTCTTCAACCTACGAGCAGTACTTC.